Below are 19 T cell receptor beta chains sequenced from a single sample in a study of blood T cell repertoires in COVID-19. This table comes from immunoSEQ multiplex PCR, and its TCRdb copy is limited to in-frame clones, with some not included. The profile shows under 200,000 clones, around three quarters of them singletons. The sequencing input was peripheral blood. The receptors stem from a man aged 65 to 85 with active or convalescent COVID-19.

The V and J genes are TRBV7-6 and TRBJ2-7, with TRBD2 matching 8 bases. The CDR3 totals 14 residues. Trimming removed 5 bases from V and 2 bases from J; junction bases left unmatched: 5. Germline-derived CDR1 and CDR2 are SGHVS and FNYEAQ. The chain's CDR3 is CASSPGGGPYEQYF. The CDR3 DNA sequence: TGTGCCAGCAGCCCGGGGGGGGGCCCCTACGAGCAGTACTTC.

The rearrangement links TRBV7-9 to TRBJ2-7; 7 bases line up with TRBD1. The CDR3 sequence is 12 residues long. V was pared by 4 bases and J by 4 bases, with 1 base of the junction left unmatched. CDR1 SEHNR and CDR2 FQNEAQ come from the germline V gene (reference sequence). The CDR3 DNA follows: TGTGCCAGCAGCTCGACAGGGTACGAGCAGTACTTC. It codes for CASSSTGYEQYF.

The CDR3 protein is CASSLRAGGDEQYF. As DNA, the CDR3 is TGTGCCAGCAGCTTACGAGCGGGAGGGGACGAGCAGTACTTC. The rearrangement links TRBV7-3 to TRBJ2-7; TRBD2 matches at 10 bases. This CDR3 has 14 amino acids. The junction had 3 bases not matched to a gene; V was cut back by 2 bases and J by 5 bases. CDR1 and CDR2 from the germline V gene are SGHTA and FQGTGA.

The V call is TRBV7-2, the J call TRBJ1-6; 9 nucleotides align to TRBD1. The V gene end was trimmed by 5 bases and the J gene end by 7 bases; junction bases not matched to a gene: 6. From germline, CDR1 is SGHTA and CDR2 FQGNSA. The CDR3 is made up of 15 amino acids. The CDR3 spells CASSANRGRNSPLHF. The CDR3 DNA is TGTGCCAGCAGCGCGAACAGGGGGCGAAATTCACCCCTCCACTTT.

CDR3 coding DNA: TGCGCCAGCAGCCCCACCCGAGAGGGTTTAGGGAACACCATATATTTT. Protein: CASSPTREGLGNTIYF. The chain joins TRBV4-1 to TRBJ1-3; no clear D gene. Between the trimmed V and J ends, which lost 4 bases and 7 bases, there was a span of 20 bases. Germline lookup yields CDR1 MGHRA and CDR2 YSYEKL. CDR3 length: 16 residues.

J is TRBJ1-5 and V is TRBV7-8, with D tentatively TRBD1 (5 bases). V dropped 1 base and J dropped 4 bases, with 8 bases sitting between them. The germline V gene encodes CDR1 SGHVS and CDR2 FQNEAQ. The CDR3 is made up of 14 amino acids. CDR3 sequence reads: CASSLERGNQPQHF. For the CDR3, the DNA is TGTGCCAGCAGCTTAGAAAGGGGAAATCAGCCCCAGCATTTT.

CDR3 protein: CASSLEQNYGYTF. CDR3 DNA: TGCGCCAGCAGCTTGGAACAGAACTATGGCTACACCTTC. The chain combines TRBV5-1 with TRBJ1-2; no reliable D call. The CDR3 runs to 13 residues. Looked up from germline, CDR1 is SGHRS and CDR2 is YFSETQ. Trimming stripped 0 bases from V and 2 bases from J, with 5 bases between.

The CDR3 nucleotides read TGTGCCAGTAGTGCGGGACCGCACCTCTCCGTCAATGAGCAGTTCTTC. It translates to CASSAGPHLSVNEQFF. This chain connects TRBV19 to TRBJ2-1; D perhaps matches TRBD2 (6 bases). Germline-derived CDR1 and CDR2 are LNHDA and SQIVND (reference sequence). Trimming took 5 bases from V and 6 from J, leaving 20 bases between them. This CDR3 comprises 16 residues.

The rearrangement uses TRBV27 and TRBJ2-5; TRBD1 matches 7 bases. V gave up 5 bases and J gave up 3 bases; unmatched junction bases: 6. Per the germline V gene, CDR1 is MNHEY and CDR2 is SMNVEV (reference sequence). The CDR3 sequence is 14 residues long. In DNA form, the CDR3 reads TGTGCCAGCAGTCAATACGGGACAGAAGAGACCCAGTACTTC. It encodes CASSQYGTEETQYF.

In nucleotides, the CDR3 is TGCGCCAGCAGCGGAGGGTATGAGCAGTTCTTC. Protein sequence: CASSGGYEQFF. The chain links TRBV10-2 to TRBJ2-1; D is possibly TRBD2 (6 bases). CDR3 length: 11 amino acids. Per germline, CDR1 WSHSY and CDR2 SAAADI. V lost 6 bases to trimming and J lost 8 bases, with 8 bases between them.

The gene calls are TRBV7-9 and TRBJ2-3; 12 positions match TRBD2. The V and J ends lost 8 bases and 4 bases, in that order; junction bases with no gene match: 13. The CDR3 is 17 amino acids. Germline V lookup: CDR1 SEHNR, CDR2 FQNEAQ (reference sequence). The CDR3 spells CASRLATSGSMADTQYF. CDR3 nucleotides: TGTGCCAGCCGGCTGGCGACTAGCGGGAGTATGGCAGATACGCAGTATTTT. Using reference TRBV7-9 and TRBJ2-3 for the parts outside the CDR3, the full variable domain is DTGVSQNPRHKITKRGQNVTFRCDPISEHNRLYWYRQTLGQGPEFLTYFQNEAQLEKSRLLSDRFSAERPKGSFSTLEIQRTEQGDSAMYLCASRLATSGSMADTQYFGPGTRLTVL.

The CDR3 loop is CASSYGGRDSPLHF. The CDR3 nucleotides are TGTGCCAGCAGTTACGGAGGCCGAGATTCACCCCTCCACTTT. V is TRBV6-5 and J is TRBJ1-6; D is ambiguous. Per germline, CDR1 MNHEY and CDR2 SVGAGI. The CDR3 is 14 amino acids. The V end lost 2 bases, the J end lost 8 bases, and 10 bases lay between the germline ends.

The rearrangement joins TRBV20-1 to TRBJ2-3, with a possible D match to TRBD1 (6 bases). Trimming cost V 3 bases and J 4 bases, with 17 bases left between them. CDR1 and CDR2 (germline): DFQATT, SNEGSKA (reference sequence). The CDR3 length is 15 residues. The CDR3 DNA follows: TGCAGTGCTAGTTTGCGGACAGCAGCCTCAGATACGCAGTATTTT. Translating gives CSASLRTAASDTQYF.

The count of this clone is one. The chain employs TRBV19 and TRBJ2-4, with TRBD1 matching 10 bases. The CDR3 covers 16 residues. Germline V gene sequence: CDR1 LNHDA, CDR2 SQIVND (reference sequence). V dropped 4 bases and J dropped 2; count of bases not matched to a gene: 5. CDR3 DNA sequence: TGTGCCAGTAGTACCCCGGGACAGGGGTCCAAAAACATTCAGTACTTC. Amino acid sequence: CASSTPGQGSKNIQYF.

This chain links TRBV6-2 or TRBV6-3 with TRBJ1-5; TRBD1 might be the D (6 bases). This CDR3 region has 17 residues. The V and J ends lost 5 bases and 11 bases respectively, with 28 bases between them. Germline V gene lookup returns CDR1 MNHEY and CDR2 SVGEGT. The CDR3 DNA reads TGTGCCAGCAGTACCACAGGGTCGGGGCCTCAGCAATCAGCCCAGCATTTT. Translation gives CASSTTGSGPQQSAQHF.

The rearrangement joins TRBV5-4 to TRBJ1-1; no clear D. The CDR3 is 15 amino acids. The V end lost 4 bases, the J end lost 1 base, and 14 bases lay between the germline ends. The germline gives CDR1 SGHNT, CDR2 YYREEE (reference sequence). CDR3 protein: CASSVLKPGNTEAFF. CDR3 DNA: TGTGCCAGCAGCGTCCTAAAACCGGGGAACACTGAAGCTTTCTTT.

The table lists this clone with a count of one. This chain uses TRBV29-1 with TRBJ1-2; TRBD1 agrees at 12 bases. The V segment lost 5 bases and the J segment 8 bases; nucleotides outside the gene matches: 12. The CDR3 covers 15 residues. Germline V gene data show CDR1 as SQVTM and CDR2 as ANQGSEA. CDR3 nucleotides: TGCAGCGTTCCTCGAAGGGGACAGGGGGCTCGAGGCTACACCTTC. Translated: CSVPRRGQGARGYTF.

The chain recombines TRBV7-9 with TRBJ2-2; 9 bases are a match to TRBD1. V shed 5 bases, J shed 6 bases, and the junction held 13 bases outside the gene matches. Germline V lookup: CDR1 SEHNR, CDR2 FQNEAQ (reference sequence). The CDR3 consists of 17 residues. CDR3 nucleotides: TGTGCCAGCAGCCCCCTCGGGACAGGGTATAGTTCCGGGGAGCTGTTTTTT. This codes for CASSPLGTGYSSGELFF.

This clone was found many times. This sequence joins TRBV5-8 and TRBJ1-3; TRBD1 might be the D (5 bases). CDR1 SGHTS and CDR2 YDEGEE come from the germline V gene. The length of the CDR3 is 16 residues. V shed 4 bases and J shed 0 bases, with 14 bases lying between them. The CDR3 here is CASSPGGSFSGNTIYF. CDR3 in DNA: TGTGCCAGCAGCCCGGGGGGATCCTTCTCTGGAAACACCATATATTTT.